The 9 T cell receptor beta chains given below trace back to one sample, sequenced in a study of cytomegalovirus exposure and HLA in healthy donors. Vbeta (60) and Jbeta (13) primers were used in the PCR. Generated by immunoSEQ multiplex PCR, the TCRdb table keeps only in-frame clones and is missing some. The table has about 200,000 clones, roughly 77% seen once. Sequencing used PBMCs. These receptors all stem from a male donor in good health and CMV-seropositive.

This clone has a single count. The chain uses TRBV4-1 and TRBJ2-7; D may be TRBD2 (6 bases). This CDR3 has 15 residues. CDR1 and CDR2 (germline): MGHRA, YSYEKL. V dropped 3 bases and J dropped 3 bases, with 15 bases sitting between them. The CDR3 region has the DNA TGCGCCAGCAGCCAGCGGGATTCGATGGGCTACGAGCAGTACTTC. It translates to CASSQRDSMGYEQYF.

CDR3 bases: TGTGCCAGCAGTGACCGGCGGGAGGGAGAGACCCAGTACTTC. Amino acid sequence: CASSDRREGETQYF. The chain has TRBV2 and TRBJ2-5, with 9 nucleotides matching TRBD2. The CDR3 length is 14 residues. Germline V gene data show CDR1 as SNHLY and CDR2 as FYNNEI. V lost 3 bases to trimming and J lost 4 bases; unmatched junction nucleotides: 3.

The chain links TRBV5-1 to TRBJ2-3; 7 bases match TRBD2. The V segment lost 4 bases and the J segment 0 bases; nucleotides outside the gene matches: 17. The germline V gene encodes CDR1 SGHRS and CDR2 YFSETQ. This CDR3 spans 19 amino acids. CDR3 amino acids: CASSLEGWASGASTDTQYF. The CDR3 nucleotides are TGCGCCAGCAGCCTGGAGGGTTGGGCTAGCGGAGCTAGCACAGATACGCAGTATTTT. Full variable domain (remainder filled in from reference TRBV5-1 and TRBJ2-3): KAGVTQTPRYLIKTRGQQVTLSCSPISGHRSVSWYQQTPGQGLQFLFEYFSETQRNKGNFPGRFSGRQFSNSRSEMNVSTLELGDSALYLCASSLEGWASGASTDTQYFGPGTRLTVL.

This clone appeared a single time. The rearrangement uses TRBV7-9 and TRBJ1-4; 7 bases align to TRBD1. J gave up 0 bases and V 5 bases, and 3 bases lay outside the gene matches. Germline-derived CDR1 and CDR2 are SEHNR and FQNEAQ (reference sequence). The CDR3 extends over 15 amino acids. CDR3 sequence reads: CASSPGGPTNEKLFF. CDR3 in DNA: TGTGCCAGCAGCCCAGGGGGGCCAACTAATGAAAAACTGTTTTTT.

The V and J genes are TRBV9 and TRBJ2-3, with TRBD2 matching over 10 bases. The J segment lost 8 bases and the V segment lost 4 bases, leaving 10 bases of the junction unmatched. Germline values: CDR1 SGDLS, CDR2 YYNGEE. CDR3 size: 15 residues. The CDR3 sequence is CASSPHLAGVGTQYF. CDR3 bases: TGTGCCAGCAGCCCTCATCTAGCGGGAGTAGGTACGCAGTATTTT.

The chain uses TRBV6-6 and TRBJ2-7; TRBD2 is a possible D gene (6 bases). CDR1 and CDR2 (germline): MNHNY, SVGAGI (reference sequence). The length of the CDR3 is 13 residues. Trimming pared 2 bases from V and 1 base from J, leaving 6 bases between. The CDR3 loop reads CASSYLASYEQYF. The CDR3 region has the DNA TGTGCCAGCAGTTACCTAGCGTCCTACGAGCAGTACTTC.

There are a few counts of this clone. This chain connects TRBV28 to TRBJ1-1; tentative D call: TRBD1 (5 bases). Per germline, CDR1 MDHEN and CDR2 SYDVKM. V was trimmed by 8 bases and J by 2 bases, leaving 18 bases between them. The CDR3 is made up of 15 amino acids. CDR3 loop: CASPRAMGGNTEAFF. The CDR3 DNA is TGTGCCAGCCCTAGGGCCATGGGGGGAAACACTGAAGCTTTCTTT.

The rearrangement uses TRBV28 and TRBJ2-7, with 8 bases identical to TRBD2. After removal of 6 bases from V and 3 bases from J, the junction contained 7 bases not matched to a gene. Looked up from germline, CDR1 is MDHEN and CDR2 is SYDVKM. The CDR3 has 14 amino acids. In DNA form, the CDR3 reads TGTGCCAGCAGGCGGCCGGGACTAGACTACGAGCAGTACTTC. Translated: CASRRPGLDYEQYF.

The rearrangement links TRBV6-1 to TRBJ1-5; the D gene is possibly TRBD1 (5 bases). The V gene's germline CDR1 is MNHNS and CDR2 SASEGT. With 1 base removed from V and 0 bases from J, the gap between germline ends came to 10 bases. This CDR3 has 16 amino acids. This CDR3 is CASSEVGGYSNQPQHF. For the CDR3, the DNA is TGTGCCAGCAGTGAAGTGGGGGGATATAGCAATCAGCCCCAGCATTTT.